Presented here are 23 T cell receptor beta chains from one specimen sequenced in a study of cytomegalovirus exposure and HLA in healthy donors. With 60 Vbeta and 13 Jbeta primers, the PCR was carried out. The method was immunoSEQ multiplex PCR; TCRdb's version includes in-frame clones alone and lacks a portion of them. The sample has around 130,000 clones, 75% to 80% seen once; the top ten hold 0.75% to 0.95%. The specimen was PBMCs. The receptor set was obtained from a woman aged 55-75 years in good health and CMV-seronegative.

The chain uses TRBV6-1 and TRBJ2-7; 11 bases are a match to TRBD1. Germline V gene sequence: CDR1 MNHNS, CDR2 SASEGT. This CDR3 spans 15 amino acids. After removal of 7 bases from V and 2 bases from J, the junction contained 7 bases not matched to a gene. CDR3 nucleotide sequence: TGTGCCAGCAACAGAGGACAGGGGGCCACCTACGAGCAGTACTTC. Amino acid sequence: CASNRGQGATYEQYF.

The chain combines TRBV28 with TRBJ1-2; TRBD1 aligns across 11 bases. This CDR3 has 14 amino acids. The V gene's germline CDR1 is MDHEN and CDR2 SYDVKM. V gave up 7 bases and J gave up 8 bases; unmatched junction bases: 9. The CDR3, as DNA: TGTGCCAGCACCCTGGGGGACAGGGGGAAGGGCTACACCTTC. It codes for CASTLGDRGKGYTF.

The count of this clone is one. The chain uses TRBV7-3 and TRBJ2-7, with D maybe TRBD2 (5 bases). CDR3 length equals 12 residues. Trimming cost V 1 base and J 6 bases, with 7 bases left between them. Germline V gene sequence: CDR1 SGHTA, CDR2 FQGTGA. CDR3 residues: CASSLRGGEQYF. DNA of the CDR3: TGTGCCAGCAGCTTAAGAGGAGGCGAGCAGTACTTC.

V is TRBV7-9 and J is TRBJ2-5; D gene unclear. CDR3 length: 16 residues. Trimming took off 1 base at V and 2 bases at J, with 14 bases between the two ends. Germline loops: CDR1 SEHNR, CDR2 FQNEAQ (reference sequence). CDR3 sequence: CASSLGVGAVQETQYF. CDR3 bases: TGTGCCAGCAGCTTAGGGGTTGGTGCGGTTCAAGAGACCCAGTACTTC.

This clone was seen a handful of times. The junction and the germline gene differ at one end; a read error may be behind it. This chain joins TRBV7-9 and TRBJ2-3, with a tentative D call TRBD2 (5 bases). The CDR3 loop spans 17 amino acids. Germline CDR1 SEHNR, CDR2 FQNEAQ (reference sequence). This chain's CDR3 is CSSSLGRLPENTDTQYF. In DNA form, the CDR3 reads TGTTCCAGCAGCTTAGGGAGATTACCCGAAAACACAGATACGCAGTATTTT.

The chain joins TRBV14 to TRBJ1-1, with 7 bases matching TRBD1. CDR1 SGHDN and CDR2 FVKESK come from the germline V gene. With V trimmed by 4 bases and J by 1 base, 6 bases remained unmatched. The CDR3 is made up of 15 amino acids. The CDR3 DNA reads as TGTGCCAGCAGCCCCAGGGACAGAACGAACACTGAAGCTTTCTTT. Amino acids: CASSPRDRTNTEAFF.

In the case of this clone: One end of the junction is discordant with germline, which a read error may explain. This chain links TRBV7-9 with TRBJ2-7, with TRBD1 matching 9 bases. Germline CDR1 reads SEHNR; CDR2 reads FQNEAQ (reference sequence). CDR3 length: 13 amino acids. The CDR3 nucleotides are TGTGCCAGCAGCTTAGACGGGCCGGGACAGGGTAACTTC. Translation gives CASSLDGPGQGNF. Based on the CDR3 plus reference TRBV7-9 and TRBJ2-7, the full variable domain is DTGVSQNPRHKITKRGQNVTFRCDPISEHNRLYWYRQTLGQGPEFLTYFQNEAQLEKSRLLSDRFSAERPKGSFSTLEIQRTEQGDSAMYLCASSLDGPGQGNFGPGTRLTVT.

The gene calls are TRBV9 and TRBJ2-3, with 7 bases identical to TRBD2. In germline, CDR1 is SGDLS, CDR2 YYNGEE. The CDR3 has 16 amino acids. The V gene end was trimmed by 7 bases and the J gene end by 0 bases; junction bases not matched to a gene: 11. CDR3 DNA: TGTGCCAGCTGCGGGGGTAGCGGTACTAGCACAGATACGCAGTATTTT. Translating gives CASCGGSGTSTDTQYF. The full variable domain, rest sourced from reference TRBV9 and TRBJ2-3, is DSGVTQTPKHLITATGQRVTLRCSPRSGDLSVYWYQQSLDQGLQFLIQYYNGEERAKGNILERFSAQQFPDLHSELNLSSLELGDSALYFCASCGGSGTSTDTQYFGPGTRLTVL.

The chain joins TRBV2 to TRBJ2-5, with a weak D call TRBD1 (6 bases). V was trimmed by 8 bases and J by 4 bases, leaving 11 bases between them. Germline values: CDR1 SNHLY, CDR2 FYNNEI. This CDR3 is built from 12 residues. In nucleotides, the CDR3 is TGTGCCAGCGGAGTGACAGGAGAGACCCAGTACTTC. Protein: CASGVTGETQYF. Based on the CDR3 plus reference TRBV2 and TRBJ2-5, the full variable domain is EPEVTQTPSHQVTQMGQEVILRCVPISNHLYFYWYRQILGQKVEFLVSFYNNEISEKSEIFDDQFSVERPDGSNFTLKIRSTKLEDSAMYFCASGVTGETQYFGPGTRLLVL.

V gene TRBV9 combines with J gene TRBJ1-1; 7 bases fit TRBD1. Germline assignment: CDR1 SGDLS and CDR2 YYNGEE. The ends lost 3 bases at V and 4 bases at J; junction bases unmatched: 12. CDR3 length: 16 amino acids. CDR3 region: CASSGHRGSSGTEAFF. The CDR3 coding sequence is TGTGCCAGCAGCGGCCACAGGGGTTCTAGTGGCACTGAAGCTTTCTTT.

CDR3 bases: TGTGCCAGCAGCGCCCCGGTCGGGGAGCTGCGGGAGCTGTTTTTT. The encoded protein is CASSAPVGELRELFF. This chain connects TRBV9 to TRBJ2-2, with D possibly matching TRBD2 (5 bases). The V end was cut by 3 bases, the J end by 9 bases, with 18 bases between. Germline CDR1 is SGDLS and CDR2 is YYNGEE. The CDR3 is made up of 15 amino acids. Based on the CDR3 plus reference TRBV9 and TRBJ2-2, the full variable domain is DSGVTQTPKHLITATGQRVTLRCSPRSGDLSVYWYQQSLDQGLQFLIQYYNGEERAKGNILERFSAQQFPDLHSELNLSSLELGDSALYFCASSAPVGELRELFFGEGSRLTVL.

This rearrangement joins TRBV5-1 to TRBJ2-1; D is tentatively TRBD1 or TRBD2 (9 bases each). The CDR3 length is 19 residues. From germline, CDR1 is SGHRS and CDR2 YFSETQ. V dropped 5 bases and J dropped 9 bases, with 33 bases sitting between them. The CDR3 sequence: CASRGDRAQGAGGRGEQFF. CDR3 nucleotide sequence: TGCGCCAGCAGAGGGGACAGGGCCCAAGGGGCGGGAGGGCGGGGTGAGCAGTTCTTC.

This clone was counted between two and nine times. The J gene is TRBJ2-7, the V gene TRBV7-6, with TRBD1 matching over 7 bases. This CDR3 contains 15 residues. Per the germline V gene, CDR1 is SGHVS and CDR2 is FNYEAQ. V was pared by 5 bases and J by 3 bases, with 10 bases of the junction left unmatched. The DNA for the CDR3 is TGTGCCAGCAGCCCCTGTAAAGGGGGCGGCTACGAGCAGTACTTC. Translation gives CASSPCKGGGYEQYF.

The genes are TRBV2 and TRBJ1-2; maybe TRBD1 (5 bases). The germline V gene has CDR1 SNHLY and CDR2 FYNNEI. Trimming pared 6 bases from V and 2 bases from J, leaving 16 bases between. The CDR3 sequence is 15 residues long. CDR3 in amino acids: CASSRDRGSNYGYTF. CDR3 nucleotide sequence: TGTGCCAGCAGCCGCGACCGGGGGAGCAACTATGGCTACACCTTC.

This sequence joins TRBV7-3 and TRBJ2-7, with TRBD2 identical over 9 bases. This CDR3 is 18 amino acids long. Per the germline V gene, CDR1 is SGHTA and CDR2 is FQGTGA. The V and J ends lost 1 base and 3 bases, in that order; junction bases with no gene match: 13. CDR3 sequence (DNA): TGTGCCAGCAGCTTAAAGCCGCTTACCAGCGGGAGGATCTACGAGCAGTACTTC. This gives the protein CASSLKPLTSGRIYEQYF.

The J gene is TRBJ2-7, the V gene TRBV4-1; 7 positions match TRBD2. V was clipped by 1 base and J by 2 bases; unmatched bases: 2. The length of the CDR3 is 14 residues. CDR1 is MGHRA and CDR2 is YSYEKL in the germline V gene. The CDR3 is CASSQVAGAYEQYF. For the CDR3, the DNA is TGCGCCAGCAGCCAAGTCGCGGGAGCCTACGAGCAGTACTTC.

This sequence joins TRBV9 and TRBJ1-4, with a tentative D call TRBD1 (6 bases). Trimming stripped 0 bases from V and 7 bases from J, with 19 bases between. Looked up from germline, CDR1 is SGDLS and CDR2 is YYNGEE. This CDR3 is 17 amino acids long. CDR3: CASSVDRGGQGSEKLFF. CDR3 sequence (DNA): TGTGCCAGCAGCGTAGATCGGGGGGGGCAGGGAAGTGAAAAACTGTTTTTT. The full variable domain, rest sourced from reference TRBV9 and TRBJ1-4, is DSGVTQTPKHLITATGQRVTLRCSPRSGDLSVYWYQQSLDQGLQFLIQYYNGEERAKGNILERFSAQQFPDLHSELNLSSLELGDSALYFCASSVDRGGQGSEKLFFGSGTQLSVL.

This chain connects TRBV5-1 to TRBJ2-1, with D possibly matching TRBD2 (6 bases). Germline V lookup: CDR1 SGHRS, CDR2 YFSETQ. CDR3 length: 15 residues. The ends were cut back, 5 bases at V and 8 bases at J, with 20 bases in the middle. CDR3: CASRGGTTPGDEQFF. Written as DNA, the CDR3 is TGCGCCAGCAGGGGCGGGACGACGCCGGGCGATGAGCAGTTCTTC.

The V call is TRBV18, the J call TRBJ2-7, with D tentatively TRBD1 (6 bases). V lost 3 bases to trimming and J lost 1 base, with 13 bases between them. CDR1 and CDR2 from the germline V gene are KGHSH and LQKENI. CDR3 length: 15 residues. Written as DNA, the CDR3 is TGTGCCAGCTCACCTCCCGGCAGGGGATCCTACGAGCAGTACTTC. Amino acids: CASSPPGRGSYEQYF.

The genes are TRBV11-2 and TRBJ1-3; D possibly corresponds to TRBD1 (6 bases). Trimming left V 5 bases short and J 2 bases short, with 7 bases between. Germline CDR1 is SGHAT and CDR2 is FQNNGV. This CDR3 comprises 13 residues. The CDR3 reads CASSRTAGNTIYF. Here the CDR3 DNA reads TGTGCCAGCAGCCGGACAGCTGGAAACACCATATATTTT.

The rearrangement links TRBV4-2 to TRBJ2-3; TRBD2 matches 11 bases. CDR1 is LGHNA, CDR2 YNFKEQ, per germline. The length of the CDR3 is 16 residues. The V gene end was trimmed by 4 bases and the J gene end by 0 bases; junction bases not matched to a gene: 3. CDR3 nucleotide sequence: TGTGCCAGCAGCCTTCTAGCGGGGGGTAGCACAGATACGCAGTATTTT. The encoded protein is CASSLLAGGSTDTQYF.

This chain connects TRBV6-1 to TRBJ2-1, with 10 bases lining up with TRBD2. With 3 bases clipped from V and 2 bases from J, the junction kept 13 bases outside the gene matches. Per the germline V gene, CDR1 is MNHNS and CDR2 is SASEGT. This CDR3 is 19 amino acids long. CDR3 sequence reads: CASSDWGGAGGRPYNEQFF. The CDR3 DNA reads as TGTGCCAGCAGTGACTGGGGGGGAGCGGGAGGGAGACCCTACAATGAGCAGTTCTTC.

This CDR3 is CASSEARQGAHEQFF. Here the CDR3 DNA reads TGTGCCAGCAGTGAAGCTCGACAGGGGGCCCATGAGCAGTTCTTC. This chain joins TRBV2 and TRBJ2-1, with 10 bases aligning to TRBD1. The germline gives CDR1 SNHLY, CDR2 FYNNEI. The CDR3 runs to 15 residues. V lost 0 bases to trimming and J lost 8 bases; unmatched junction nucleotides: 4.